The 18 T cell receptor beta chains given below trace back to one sample, sequenced in a study of cytomegalovirus exposure and HLA in healthy donors. Researchers ran the PCR with 60 Vbeta and 13 Jbeta primers. Assay used: immunoSEQ multiplex PCR; TCRdb lists only in-frame clones, some missing. The sample holds tens of thousands of clones, around four fifths seen once. Sequencing input: PBMCs. The receptors here all came from a man aged 30 to 45 in good health and CMV-seropositive.

CDR3 amino acids: CSATGGRGYTF. DNA of the CDR3: TGCAGTGCTACAGGGGGACGAGGCTACACCTTC. This rearrangement joins TRBV20-1 to TRBJ1-2; 7 bases align to TRBD1. With V trimmed by 4 bases and J by 8 bases, 4 bases remained unmatched. CDR3 length equals 11 residues. CDR1 and CDR2 from the germline V gene are DFQATT and SNEGSKA (reference sequence).

The genes are TRBV27 and TRBJ2-3; possible D gene TRBD1, 6 bases. Germline V gene lookup returns CDR1 MNHEY and CDR2 SMNVEV (reference sequence). There are 15 residues in the CDR3. V was shortened by 7 bases and J by 0 bases, with 14 bases between the two germline ends. CDR3 region: CASTPTGTSTDTQYF. For the CDR3, the DNA is TGTGCCAGCACCCCGACAGGTACTAGCACAGATACGCAGTATTTT.

In DNA, the CDR3 is TGCGCCAGCAGCTCCCAGGGTCACGAGCAGTACTTC. Protein sequence: CASSSQGHEQYF. The rearrangement links TRBV5-1 to TRBJ2-7, with a possible D match to TRBD1 (5 bases). The CDR3 totals 12 residues. Germline-derived CDR1 and CDR2 are SGHRS and YFSETQ. The V end was cut by 3 bases, the J end by 5 bases, with 9 bases between.

The CDR3 sequence is CSARLAVEQFF. CDR3 nucleotide sequence: TGCAGTGCTAGACTAGCGGTCGAGCAGTTCTTC. The gene calls are TRBV20-1 and TRBJ2-1; 7 nucleotides match TRBD2. The CDR3 length is 11 residues. Per germline, CDR1 DFQATT and CDR2 SNEGSKA (reference sequence). With 2 bases clipped from V and 10 bases from J, the junction kept 2 bases outside the gene matches.

The chain employs TRBV5-1 and TRBJ2-7, with TRBD2 matching over 9 bases. This CDR3 region has 15 residues. Germline V CDR1 and CDR2: SGHRS, YFSETQ. J was trimmed by 4 bases and V by 4 bases; bases with no gene match: 9. The CDR3 sequence: CASSGGGSGSYEQYF. In DNA, the CDR3 is TGCGCCAGCAGCGGGGGTGGTAGCGGGAGTTACGAGCAGTACTTC.

The genes are TRBV7-2 and TRBJ2-5, with a tentative D call TRBD1 (6 bases). CDR1 SGHTA and CDR2 FQGNSA come from the germline V gene. V lost 3 bases, J lost 5 bases, and 10 bases lay in between. The CDR3 length is 13 residues. The chain's CDR3 is CASSFTGWETQYF. For the CDR3, the DNA is TGTGCCAGCAGCTTTACAGGGTGGGAGACCCAGTACTTC.

This chain connects TRBV10-2 to TRBJ1-1; D possibly corresponds to TRBD1 (5 bases). Germline values: CDR1 WSHSY, CDR2 SAAADI. The length of the CDR3 is 13 residues. V lost 3 bases and J 4 bases, leaving 9 bases between the germline ends. CDR3: CASSDRAATEAFF. Here the CDR3 DNA reads TGCGCCAGCAGTGACAGGGCAGCCACTGAAGCTTTCTTT.

The chain employs TRBV6-6 and TRBJ2-7; a possible D gene is TRBD2 (5 bases). The CDR3 consists of 15 residues. Between the trimmed V and J ends, which lost 4 bases and 0 bases, there was a span of 13 bases. Per germline, CDR1 MNHNY and CDR2 SVGAGI (reference sequence). CDR3 in DNA: TGTGCCAGCAGTTCGCCGGAGGCGAGCTCCTACGAGCAGTACTTC. It encodes CASSSPEASSYEQYF.

This clone was counted a single time. The chain employs TRBV5-1 and TRBJ1-1; tentatively, D is TRBD1 (5 bases). V lost 3 bases, J lost 6 bases, and 12 bases lay in between. CDR1 SGHRS and CDR2 YFSETQ come from the germline V gene. CDR3 length equals 13 residues. In nucleotides, the CDR3 is TGCGCCAGCAGCTCTCTAGGGGAATCTGAAGCTTTCTTT. This encodes CASSSLGESEAFF. Variable domain in full (rest from reference TRBV5-1 and TRBJ1-1): KAGVTQTPRYLIKTRGQQVTLSCSPISGHRSVSWYQQTPGQGLQFLFEYFSETQRNKGNFPGRFSGRQFSNSRSEMNVSTLELGDSALYLCASSSLGESEAFFGQGTRLTVV.

This chain joins TRBV4-1 and TRBJ2-7; D not resolved. This CDR3 is 15 amino acids long. With 2 bases removed from V and 2 bases from J, the gap between germline ends came to 13 bases. The germline V gene encodes CDR1 MGHRA and CDR2 YSYEKL. CDR3 in amino acids: CASSQLLSTTYEQYF. The CDR3 DNA reads TGCGCCAGCAGCCAACTCCTCTCGACAACCTACGAGCAGTACTTC.

A word on this clone: At one end the junction does not follow the germline gene, possibly because of a read error. The chain recombines TRBV7-9 with TRBJ1-1, with D tentatively TRBD1 (6 bases). The CDR3 is 16 residues long. Per the germline V gene, CDR1 is SEHNR and CDR2 is FQNEAQ (reference sequence). CDR3 DNA: TGTTCCAGCAGCTTAGGGGGGCCGGTGTGGAACACTGAAGCTTTCTTT. Translated: CSSSLGGPVWNTEAFF.

The rearrangement joins TRBV12-5 to TRBJ2-1, with a possible D match to TRBD2 (6 bases). This CDR3 has 15 residues. V lost 4 bases and J lost 5, with 15 bases in between. In germline, CDR1 is LGHNT, CDR2 FRNRAP. CDR3 loop: CASGSRGSRDNEQFF. The CDR3 coding sequence is TGTGCTAGTGGTTCTCGGGGGAGTCGTGACAATGAGCAGTTCTTC. The variable domain in full, completed from reference TRBV12-5 and TRBJ2-1, reads DARVTQTPRHKVTEMGQEVTMRCQPILGHNTVFWYRQTMMQGLELLAYFRNRAPLDDSGMPKDRFSAEMPDATLATLKIQPSEPRDSAVYFCASGSRGSRDNEQFFGPGTRLTVL.

This sequence joins TRBV9 and TRBJ2-2; 9 bases map to TRBD2. CDR1 and CDR2 from the germline V gene are SGDLS and YYNGEE. This CDR3 is 15 amino acids long. V shed 0 bases and J 6 bases; nucleotides not matched to a gene: 3. For the CDR3, the DNA is TGTGCCAGCAGCGTAGTAGCGGGAGACTCCGGGGAGCTGTTTTTT. This gives the protein CASSVVAGDSGELFF.

The chain employs TRBV7-8 and TRBJ1-1, with TRBD1 matching over 8 bases. The CDR3 length is 15 residues. V lost 4 bases to trimming and J lost 0 bases; unmatched junction nucleotides: 4. Germline CDR1 and CDR2: SGHVS and FQNEAQ. The DNA of the CDR3 is TGTGCCAGCAGCTACAGGGGGAAGATGAACACTGAAGCTTTCTTT. This sequence encodes CASSYRGKMNTEAFF. Combining the CDR3 with reference TRBV7-8 and TRBJ1-1 gives the whole variable domain GAGVSQSPRYKVAKRGQDVALRCDPISGHVSLFWYQQALGQGPEFLTYFQNEAQLDKSGLPSDRFFAERPEGSVSTLKIQRTQQEDSAVYLCASSYRGKMNTEAFFGQGTRLTVV.

The chain uses TRBV7-9 and TRBJ1-6; the D gene is possibly TRBD1 (6 bases). The length of the CDR3 is 15 residues. V lost 1 base and J lost 7, with 11 bases in between. Looked up from germline, CDR1 is SEHNR and CDR2 is FQNEAQ (reference sequence). The CDR3 region is CASSLGGQNNSPLHF. CDR3 nucleotides: TGTGCCAGCAGCTTAGGAGGACAGAACAATTCACCCCTCCACTTT.

The chain links TRBV7-9 to TRBJ2-3; tentatively, D is TRBD1 (5 bases). The CDR3 loop spans 15 amino acids. The V end lost 1 base, the J end lost 2 bases, and 10 bases lay between the germline ends. CDR1 SEHNR and CDR2 FQNEAQ come from the germline V gene (reference sequence). The CDR3 bases are TGTGCCAGCAGCTTAGTAGCAGGGCTCACAGATACGCAGTATTTT. Translated: CASSLVAGLTDTQYF.

The chain uses TRBV5-4 and TRBJ2-2; D perhaps matches TRBD2 (6 bases). Trimming took 5 bases from V and 6 from J, leaving 14 bases between them. The CDR3 is made up of 14 amino acids. Germline V gives CDR1 SGHNT, CDR2 YYREEE (reference sequence). CDR3 DNA: TGTGCCAGCAGTCTTCTCGGGGGAGCCGGGGAGCTGTTTTTT. It translates to CASSLLGGAGELFF.

CDR3 in amino acids: CASSRDRESPKNIQYF. The CDR3 DNA is TGTGCCAGCAGCCGAGACAGAGAATCCCCCAAAAACATTCAGTACTTC. The chain couples TRBV7-2 to TRBJ2-4; tentative D call: TRBD1 (5 bases). In germline, CDR1 is SGHTA, CDR2 FQGNSA. The V end was cut by 5 bases, the J end by 2 bases, with 16 bases between. This CDR3 spans 16 amino acids.